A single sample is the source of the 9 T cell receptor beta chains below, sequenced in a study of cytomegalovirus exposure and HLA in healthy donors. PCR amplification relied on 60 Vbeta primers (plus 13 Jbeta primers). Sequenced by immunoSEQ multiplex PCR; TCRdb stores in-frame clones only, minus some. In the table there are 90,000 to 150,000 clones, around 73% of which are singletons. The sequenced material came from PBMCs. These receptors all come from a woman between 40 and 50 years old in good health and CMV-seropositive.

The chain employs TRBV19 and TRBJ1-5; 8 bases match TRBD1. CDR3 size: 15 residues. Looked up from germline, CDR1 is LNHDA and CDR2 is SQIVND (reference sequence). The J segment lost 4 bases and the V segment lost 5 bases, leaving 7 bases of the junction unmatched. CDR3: CASSPTGADNQPQHF. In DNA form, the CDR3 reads TGTGCCAGTAGTCCGACAGGGGCGGATAATCAGCCCCAGCATTTT.

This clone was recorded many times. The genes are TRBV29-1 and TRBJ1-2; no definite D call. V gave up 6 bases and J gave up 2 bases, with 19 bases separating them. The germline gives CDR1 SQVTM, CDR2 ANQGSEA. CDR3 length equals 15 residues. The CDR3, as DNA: TGCAGCGTAACAGCTGAACAGTTCGGCAACTATGGCTACACCTTC. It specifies CSVTAEQFGNYGYTF. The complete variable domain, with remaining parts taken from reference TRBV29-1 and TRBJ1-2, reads SAVISQKPSRDICQRGTSLTIQCQVDSQVTMMFWYRQQPGQSLTLIATANQGSEATYESGFVIDKFPISRPNLTFSTLTVSNMSPEDSSIYLCSVTAEQFGNYGYTFGSGTRLTVV.

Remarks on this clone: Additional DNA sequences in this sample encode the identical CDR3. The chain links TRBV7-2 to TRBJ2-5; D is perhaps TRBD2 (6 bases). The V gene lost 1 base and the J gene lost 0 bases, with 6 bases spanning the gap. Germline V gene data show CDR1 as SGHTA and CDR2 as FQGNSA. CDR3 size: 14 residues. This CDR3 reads CASSLGGDQETQYF. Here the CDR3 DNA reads TGTGCCAGCAGCTTAGGGGGGGACCAAGAGACCCAGTACTTC.

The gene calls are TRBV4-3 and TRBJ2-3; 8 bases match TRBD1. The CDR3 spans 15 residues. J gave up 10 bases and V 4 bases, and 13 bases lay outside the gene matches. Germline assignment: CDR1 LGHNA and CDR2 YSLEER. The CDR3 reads CASSPQGQDGSAQYF. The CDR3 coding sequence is TGCGCCAGCAGCCCCCAGGGACAGGACGGATCGGCGCAGTATTTT.

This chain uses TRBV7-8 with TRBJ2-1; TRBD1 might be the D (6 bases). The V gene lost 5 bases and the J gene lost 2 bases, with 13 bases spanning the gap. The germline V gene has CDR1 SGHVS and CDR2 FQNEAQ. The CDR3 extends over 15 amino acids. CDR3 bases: TGTGCCAGCAGCACCCAGGGGAGCGCCTACAATGAGCAGTTCTTC. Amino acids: CASSTQGSAYNEQFF.

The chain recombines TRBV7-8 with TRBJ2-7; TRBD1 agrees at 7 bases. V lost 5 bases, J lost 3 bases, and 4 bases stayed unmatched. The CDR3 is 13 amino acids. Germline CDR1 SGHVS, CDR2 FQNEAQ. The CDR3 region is CASSTRTGYEQYF. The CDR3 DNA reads TGTGCCAGCAGCACCCGGACAGGCTACGAGCAGTACTTC.

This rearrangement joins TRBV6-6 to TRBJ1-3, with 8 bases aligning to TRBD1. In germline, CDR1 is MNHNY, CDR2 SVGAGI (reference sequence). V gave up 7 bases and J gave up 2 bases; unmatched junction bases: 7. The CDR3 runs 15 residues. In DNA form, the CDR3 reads TGTGCCAGCATAAGGGACAGGCGTCCTGGAAACACCATATATTTT. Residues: CASIRDRRPGNTIYF.

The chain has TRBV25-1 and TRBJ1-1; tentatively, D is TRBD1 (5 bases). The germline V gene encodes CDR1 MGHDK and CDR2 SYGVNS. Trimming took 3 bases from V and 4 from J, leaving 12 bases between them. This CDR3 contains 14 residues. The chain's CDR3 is CASSDEGRSTEAFF. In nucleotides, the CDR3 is TGTGCCAGCAGTGATGAGGGGAGGAGCACTGAAGCTTTCTTT.

In DNA, the CDR3 is TGTGCCAGCAGCCCGGACAGAAATTCACCCCTCCACTTT. It yields the protein CASSPDRNSPLHF. The chain carries TRBV7-2 and TRBJ1-6; D possibly corresponds to TRBD1 (6 bases). Germline V CDR1 and CDR2: SGHTA, FQGNSA. This CDR3 is built from 13 residues. Between the trimmed V and J ends, which lost 5 bases and 7 bases, there was a span of 9 bases.